This TCR beta chain was sequenced for a study of T-cell memory formation after mild COVID-19. This clonotype was seen a handful of times. TCRdb recomputed calls from the 5' RACE reads with MiXCR, one row per CDR3 protein. This sample has about 430,000 distinct CDR3 sequences, with under 20% found just once. Germline V gene lookup returns CDR1 ENHRY and CDR2 SYGVKD. The CDR3 totals 15 residues. The V and J ends lost 9 bases and 0 bases respectively, with 16 bases between them. The chain has TRBV10-3 and TRBJ2-3; D gene uncertain. The specimen was PBMCs or a T cell subset sorted from them (not recorded which). The clonotype originates from a man aged 18 to 35 who had mild COVID-19 (a few samples of this study predate the infection). Cell type and time point are not known. CDR3 in amino acids: CAMPSRHVSTDTQYF. The DNA for the CDR3 is TGTGCCATGCCGTCGAGGCATGTAAGCACAGATACGCAGTATTTT.